This T cell receptor beta chain is from a study of beta chain features in type 1 diabetes. Notes on the study in general: Comparison showed that naive, central memory and Treg TCRB repertoires appeared more similar among patients than among healthy donors.

The CDR3 runs 13 residues. Trimming cost V 3 bases and J 7 bases, with 10 bases left between them. Germline CDR1 SNHLY, CDR2 FYNNEI. Each donor gave one heparinised blood draw averaging approximately 120 mL. By way of CD45RO/CCR7/CD25/CD127/CD95/CD27, the CD4+ regulatory, stem cell-like memory, central memory and naive cells were sorted. TCRB transcripts that were expressed got sequenced, as all of the isolated RNA had been reverse transcribed. An average of around 3.5 million reads was obtained for naive, central memory and regulatory T cell samples. Assay: immunoSEQ multiplex PCR; the TCRdb copy retains only in-frame clones and omits some. The top ten clones hold approximately 7% of a sample with hundreds of thousands of clones, approximately 14% of them seen once. This clone was counted at least ten times. No antigen is known for it.

This receptor was taken from a man aged 25 to 40 in good health. This chain uses TRBV2 with TRBJ2-1; possible D gene TRBD2, 5 bases. The specimen was central memory CD4+ T cells from blood. In DNA form, the CDR3 reads TGTGCCAGCAGTGAGCTAGAGGGAAATGAGCAGTTCTTC. It is translated as CASSELEGNEQFF.